The rows below give T cell receptor beta chains drawn from one sample of a study of T cell repertoires in cytomegalovirus infection. TCRdb fed the reads into MiXCR, producing one record per CDR3 protein. The sample holds under 800,000 distinct CDR3 sequences, about 24% seen once. Sequencing was done on a sample of CD8+ T cells from PBMCs. The receptors were gathered from a human donor in good health (CMV status not recorded). Some clones in this sample may be carry-over from other donors' samples. Both conserved end residues are part of each CDR3. Each record gives: clone size, J gene, V gene, D gene, CDR3 protein, CDR3 DNA. A D gene is named only where the DNA matches it firmly. Some rows have no size entry. The others give once, few or many, or a class for an expanded clone.

>.|TRBJ2-7|TRBV27|.
CASSSTGGAFDEQYF
TGTGCCAGCAGTTCCACAGGGGGGGCCTTTGACGAGCAGTACTTC
>few|TRBJ2-1|TRBV29-1|.
CSVVLGGGLYNEQFF
TGCAGCGTTGTCTTGGGAGGGGGCTTATACAATGAGCAGTTCTTC
>.|TRBJ1-5|TRBV28|.
CASSAGPQGWEDQPQHF
TGTGCCAGCAGTGCCGGCCCACAGGGTTGGGAGGATCAGCCCCAGCATTTT
>.|TRBJ1-1|TRBV7-9|.
CASSSWTVKNTEAFF
TGTGCCAGCAGCTCCTGGACAGTCAAGAACACTGAAGCTTTCTTT
>.|TRBJ2-7|TRBV20-1|.
CSARWGKGYEQYF
TGCAGTGCTAGATGGGGGAAGGGATACGAGCAGTACTTC
>.|TRBJ2-7|TRBV7-6|TRBD1
CASSLVQGAIYEQYF
TGTGCCAGCAGCTTAGTGCAGGGGGCGATCTACGAGCAGTACTTC
>many|TRBJ1-6|TRBV11-2|TRBD1
CASSPWDRQGVGSPLHF
TGTGCCAGCAGCCCATGGGATCGACAGGGCGTAGGGTCACCCCTCCACTTT
>few|TRBJ1-2|TRBV6-5|TRBD1
CASRGQGENYGYTF
TGTGCCAGCAGAGGACAGGGAGAGAACTATGGCTACACCTTC
>.|TRBJ1-5|TRBV29-1|TRBD1
CSVEQGEDQPQHF
TGCAGCGTTGAACAGGGGGAGGATCAGCCCCAGCATTTT
>.|TRBJ2-2|TRBV12-5|.
CASARTSTGELFF
TGTGCTAGCGCTAGGACCTCCACCGGGGAGCTGTTTTTT
>.|TRBJ2-2|TRBV12-3/TRBV12-4|.
CASILNTGELFF
TGTGCCAGCATCCTGAACACCGGGGAGCTGTTTTTT
>.|TRBJ2-3|TRBV28|.
CASTWGGGGTDTQYF
TGTGCCAGCACCTGGGGGGGCGGAGGCACAGATACGCAGTATTTT
>few|TRBJ2-3|TRBV2|.
CATLKTVTSTDTQYF
TGTGCTACTCTTAAGACTGTTACTAGCACAGATACGCAGTATTTT
>many|TRBJ2-1|TRBV7-2|TRBD2
CASSYPLSGGGLGNEQFF
TGTGCCAGCAGCTATCCCCTGAGCGGGGGGGGCCTGGGGAATGAGCAGTTCTTC
>.|TRBJ2-7|TRBV14|.
CASSQPSDARDEQYF
TGTGCCAGCAGCCAACCCAGCGATGCTCGGGACGAGCAGTACTTC
>.|TRBJ2-1|TRBV7-1|TRBD1
CASSTPGQANEQFF
TGTGCCAGCAGCACGCCCGGACAGGCCAATGAGCAGTTCTTC